Listed below are T cell receptor beta chains from one sample, sequenced in a study of T cells in Graves' hyperthyroidism and ophthalmopathy. Each CDR3 protein gets one entry after TCRdb re-called the multiplex PCR reads with MiXCR. The sample lists fewer than 450,000 distinct CDR3 sequences, about 14% seen once, with approximately 29% in the top ten. The sample taken for sequencing was blood. Every receptor here comes from a man in his fifties with Graves' ophthalmopathy. CDR3s include the opening cysteine and the closing phenylalanine or tryptophan. The D gene is left open where the match is weak. Clone size appears in some rows only: once, few, many, or a class for an expanded clone.

j_call clone_size d_call v_call cdr3_aa cdr3_nt
TRBJ2-5 NA NA TRBV6-5 CASSYSASSQTQYF TGTGCCAGCAGTTACTCGGCGTCGAGTCAGACCCAGTACTTC
TRBJ2-7 many NA TRBV12-3/TRBV12-4 CASSPTQVGEQYF TGTGCCAGCAGTCCCACACAGGTGGGCGAGCAGTACTTC
TRBJ2-7 NA NA TRBV7-2 CASSLWGLSGTYEQYF TGTGCCAGCAGCTTATGGGGGCTCAGTGGAACTTACGAGCAGTACTTC
TRBJ2-7 many TRBD2 TRBV20-1 CSAPGTSGRAHPGEQYF TGCAGTGCCCCCGGGACTAGCGGGAGGGCCCACCCTGGAGAGCAGTACTTC
TRBJ2-7 few TRBD2 TRBV7-9 CASSLGLEVPCEQYF TGTGCCAGCAGCCTGGGACTAGAGGTCCCCTGCGAGCAGTACTTC
TRBJ1-1 NA TRBD1 TRBV28 CASSWDRGAFF TGTGCCAGCAGTTGGGACAGGGGCGCTTTCTTT
TRBJ2-7 many NA TRBV11-2 CASSLGGFQQYF TGTGCCAGCAGCTTGGGCGGCTTCCAGCAGTACTTC
TRBJ2-3 many NA TRBV5-1 CASIEGTSTDTQYF TGCGCCAGCATCGAGGGGACTAGCACAGATACGCAGTATTTT
TRBJ1-6 many NA TRBV5-1 CASSKGDNSPLHF TGCGCCAGCAGCAAGGGGGATAATTCACCCCTCCACTTT
TRBJ2-1 many NA TRBV20-1 CSARDNEQFF TGCAGTGCTAGGGACAATGAGCAGTTCTTC
TRBJ2-7 NA NA TRBV3-1 CASSQDLGGYEQYF TGTGCCAGCAGCCAAGATCTAGGGGGCTACGAGCAGTACTTC
TRBJ2-7 NA NA TRBV7-8 CASSAVGLSYEQYF TGTGCCAGCAGCGCCGTGGGCCTCTCCTACGAGCAGTACTTC
TRBJ2-3 NA TRBD1 TRBV19 CASTGTGGGDTQYF TGTGCCAGCACCGGGACAGGAGGTGGAGATACGCAGTATTTT
TRBJ2-3 once TRBD2 TRBV6-5 CASSYSWTSGATDTQYF TGTGCCAGCAGTTACTCGTGGACTAGCGGGGCCACAGATACGCAGTATTTT
TRBJ1-1 many TRBD1 TRBV7-9 CASSLAGQGAMTEAFF TGTGCCAGCAGCTTAGCAGGGCAGGGGGCGATGACTGAAGCTTTCTTT
TRBJ2-7 NA NA TRBV20-1 CSATPGLPAEQYF TGCAGTGCGACACCGGGACTGCCTGCCGAGCAGTACTTC
TRBJ2-7 NA TRBD1 TRBV29-1 CSVGTGPAYEQYF TGCAGCGTTGGGACAGGGCCTGCCTACGAGCAGTACTTC
TRBJ2-1 many NA TRBV3-1 CASSQGLGDVEQFF TGTGCCAGCAGCCAGGGGCTAGGGGATGTTGAGCAGTTCTTC
TRBJ2-1 many TRBD2 TRBV20-1 CSARDYGLADEQFF TGCAGTGCTAGAGATTATGGGCTAGCGGATGAGCAGTTCTTC
TRBJ2-2 many NA TRBV27 CASSLAGRQTGELFF TGTGCCAGCAGTTTAGCGGGAAGGCAGACCGGGGAGCTGTTTTTT
TRBJ2-1 NA TRBD2 TRBV5-1 CASRLSGEINEQFF TGCGCCAGCAGGCTTAGCGGGGAAATCAATGAGCAGTTCTTC
TRBJ2-2 many TRBD1 TRBV6-2/TRBV6-3 CASSGDRDHTGELFF TGTGCCAGCAGTGGAGACAGGGACCACACCGGGGAGCTGTTTTTT
TRBJ1-1 many NA TRBV30 CAWNGKAPRNTEAFF TGTGCCTGGAACGGGAAAGCCCCCCGGAACACTGAAGCTTTCTTT
TRBJ2-1 many TRBD1 TRBV3-1 CASSYTTGGNEQFF TGTGCCAGCAGCTATACGACAGGGGGCAATGAGCAGTTCTTC
TRBJ2-3 many TRBD2 TRBV12-3/TRBV12-4 CASSALAGGPDTQYF TGTGCCAGCAGTGCCCTAGCGGGAGGACCAGATACGCAGTATTTT
TRBJ2-7 many NA TRBV11-3 CASSLDGPHTYEQYF TGTGCCAGCAGCTTAGATGGGCCACATACCTACGAGCAGTACTTC
TRBJ2-7 few TRBD1 TRBV5-1 CASSATGTGREQYF TGCGCCAGCAGCGCAACCGGGACAGGTCGCGAGCAGTACTTC
TRBJ2-2 few TRBD1 TRBV12-3/TRBV12-4 CASSLTGGYTGELFF TGTGCCAGCAGCCTAACAGGGGGATACACCGGGGAGCTGTTTTTT
TRBJ2-2 NA NA TRBV9 CASSVSQTNTGELFF TGTGCCAGCAGCGTTTCACAGACGAACACCGGGGAGCTGTTTTTT
TRBJ1-5 many NA TRBV7-3 CDTKNRPSNQPQHF TGTGACACAAAAAACCGCCCGAGCAATCAGCCCCAGCATTTT
TRBJ2-5 few NA TRBV20-1 CSATDIKETQYF TGCAGTGCTACGGACATTAAAGAGACCCAGTACTTC
TRBJ2-2 NA NA TRBV7-9 CASSLTTRGNTGELFF TGTGCCAGCAGCTTAACAACGAGGGGGAACACCGGGGAGCTGTTTTTT
TRBJ2-7 many TRBD1 TRBV6-1 CASRRRVPLGDSPYEQYF TGTGCCAGCAGGAGGAGAGTTCCCCTTGGGGACAGCCCCTACGAGCAGTACTTC
TRBJ2-7 few NA TRBV5-8 CASSLRGTMSSYEQYF TGTGCCAGCAGCTTGCGCGGGACAATGAGCTCCTACGAGCAGTACTTC
TRBJ2-5 few NA TRBV5-6 CASSAGWGETQYF TGTGCCAGCAGCGCGGGTTGGGGGGAGACCCAGTACTTC
TRBJ2-7 NA NA TRBV27 CASSLRGHHSYEQYF TGTGCCAGCAGTTTACGGGGACATCATTCCTACGAGCAGTACTTC
TRBJ2-4 NA NA TRBV7-8 CASSLTNNIQYF TGTGCCAGCAGCTTAACCAACAACATTCAGTACTTC
TRBJ1-1 many NA TRBV7-9 CASIPPHRGGRELSVVDGTEAFF TGTGCCAGCATCCCCCCACATAGGGGAGGGCGCGAGTTGAGCGTCGTGGATGGCACTGAAGCTTTCTTT
TRBJ1-5 NA NA TRBV29-1 CGVRIHPNQPQHF TGCGGCGTTAGAATACATCCTAATCAGCCCCAGCATTTT
TRBJ2-5 NA TRBD2 TRBV7-6 CASSPGTSEETQYF TGTGCCAGCAGCCCAGGGACTAGCGAGGAGACCCAGTACTTC
TRBJ2-5 few NA TRBV20-1 CSAPLVLRETQYF TGCAGTGCCCCCCTTGTGCTGCGAGAGACCCAGTACTTC
TRBJ1-5 many NA TRBV6-1 CASSEAQGGNQPQHF TGTGCCAGCAGTGAAGCGCAGGGTGGCAATCAGCCCCAGCATTTT
TRBJ2-7 many TRBD1 TRBV30 CAWSTGDGYEQYF TGTGCCTGGAGTACAGGGGATGGGTACGAGCAGTACTTC
TRBJ2-5 many TRBD1 TRBV2 CASLGQGAFYETQYF TGTGCCAGCCTTGGACAGGGGGCTTTTTATGAGACCCAGTACTTC
TRBJ2-7 NA NA TRBV28 CASRGLTGPDYEQYF TGTGCCAGCCGGGGGTTAACGGGACCAGATTACGAGCAGTACTTC
TRBJ2-7 many TRBD1 TRBV27 CASSFLPPTGNSYEQYF TGTGCCAGCAGTTTCTTACCACCGACAGGGAACTCCTACGAGCAGTACTTC
TRBJ2-1 NA NA TRBV7-3 CANSLSSDNEQFF TGTGCCAACAGCTTAAGTTCAGACAATGAGCAGTTCTTC
TRBJ2-1 few NA TRBV11-1 CASSSIAPSYNEQFF TGTGCCAGCAGCTCGATAGCTCCCTCCTACAATGAGCAGTTCTTC